Sequencing of this TCR beta chain was carried out in a study of OX40 agonist ivuxolimab in advanced cancers. Study details: Each dose-escalation patient presented with hepatocellular carcinoma, melanoma, renal cell or head and neck cancer. Findings and limits, study-wide: Dosing at 0.1 to 3.0 mg/kg was accompanied by clonal expansion of CD4+ and CD8+ blood T cells by week 6.

With regard to this clone: What it recognizes is unknown.

Data came from immunoSEQ multiplex PCR; TCRdb stores just in-frame clones and leaves some out. The sample lists tens of thousands of clones; about 91% were seen once. Germline V gene data show CDR1 as SQVTM and CDR2 as ANQGSEA. The CDR3 consists of 12 residues. V shed 7 bases, J shed 12 bases, and the junction held 11 bases outside the gene matches. Blood sampling took place at baseline, cycle 4 day 1, and cycle 7 day 1. The sample in question was CD4+ or CD8+ T cells sorted from blood, obtained in a trial of the OX40 agonist ivuxolimab. The rearrangement links TRBV29-1 to TRBJ2-1, with 8 bases identical to TRBD2. This sequence was found in an adult with an advanced solid tumor such as melanoma, head and neck, liver or kidney cancer. Written as DNA, the CDR3 is TGCAGCGCTAAACCTGCGGGAGGTAGGCAGTTCTTC. Residues: CSAKPAGGRQFF.